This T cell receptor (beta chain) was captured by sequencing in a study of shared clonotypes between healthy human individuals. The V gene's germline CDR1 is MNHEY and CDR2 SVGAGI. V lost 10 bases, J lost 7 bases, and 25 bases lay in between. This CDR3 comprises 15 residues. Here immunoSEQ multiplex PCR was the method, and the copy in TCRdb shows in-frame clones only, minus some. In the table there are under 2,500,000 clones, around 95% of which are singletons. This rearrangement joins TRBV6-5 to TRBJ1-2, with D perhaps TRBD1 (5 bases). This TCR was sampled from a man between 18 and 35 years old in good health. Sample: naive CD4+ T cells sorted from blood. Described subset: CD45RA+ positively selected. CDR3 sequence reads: CATQADSYHWSGYTF. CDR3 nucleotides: TGTGCCACCCAAGCCGACAGCTATCATTGGAGTGGCTACACCTTC.